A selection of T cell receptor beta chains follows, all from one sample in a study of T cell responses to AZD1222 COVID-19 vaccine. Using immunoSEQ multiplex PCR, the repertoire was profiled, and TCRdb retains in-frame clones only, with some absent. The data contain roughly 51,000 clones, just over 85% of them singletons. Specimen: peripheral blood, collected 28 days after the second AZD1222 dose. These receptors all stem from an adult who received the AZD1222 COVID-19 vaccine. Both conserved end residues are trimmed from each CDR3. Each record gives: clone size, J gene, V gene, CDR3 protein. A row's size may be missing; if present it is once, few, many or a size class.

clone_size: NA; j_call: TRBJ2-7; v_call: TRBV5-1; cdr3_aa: ASRRTLDYEQY
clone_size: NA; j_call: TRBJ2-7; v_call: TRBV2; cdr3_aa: ASRRDYEQY
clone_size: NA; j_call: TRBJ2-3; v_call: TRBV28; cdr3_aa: ATLQGDRGDTQY
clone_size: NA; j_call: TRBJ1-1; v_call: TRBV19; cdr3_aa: ASRGGTLPKAF
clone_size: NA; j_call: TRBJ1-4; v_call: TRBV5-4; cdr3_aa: ASSSEGGLLGEKLF
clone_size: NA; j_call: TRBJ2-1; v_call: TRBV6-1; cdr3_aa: ASSEGVSGGVGEQF
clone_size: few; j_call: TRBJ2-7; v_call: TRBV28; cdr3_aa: ASTMAGQGSNEQY
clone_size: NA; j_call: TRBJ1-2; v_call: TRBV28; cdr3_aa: ASRTGGDYGYT
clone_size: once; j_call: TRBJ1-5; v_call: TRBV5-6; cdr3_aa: ASSFWDRGNQPQH
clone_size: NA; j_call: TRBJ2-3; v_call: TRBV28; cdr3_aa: ASSLSGSTDTQY
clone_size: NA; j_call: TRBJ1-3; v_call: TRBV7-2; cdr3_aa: ASSLVGSGNTIY
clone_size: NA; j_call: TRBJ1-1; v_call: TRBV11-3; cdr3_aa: ASSPGTVDGEAF
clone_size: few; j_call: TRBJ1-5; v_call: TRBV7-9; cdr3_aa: ARTGGAYGNQPQH
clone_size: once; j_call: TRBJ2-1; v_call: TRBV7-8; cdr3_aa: ASSLGLAGGVSYNEQF
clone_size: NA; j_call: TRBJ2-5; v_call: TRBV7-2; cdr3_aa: ASSSQETQY
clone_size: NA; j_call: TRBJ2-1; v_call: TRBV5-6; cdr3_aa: ASSFLALDEQF
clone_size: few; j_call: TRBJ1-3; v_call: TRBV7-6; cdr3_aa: ASSLDRTSGNTIY
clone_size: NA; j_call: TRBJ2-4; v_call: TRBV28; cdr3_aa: ASSSAVWGGHIQY
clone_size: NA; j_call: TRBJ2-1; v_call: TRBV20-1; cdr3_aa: SARDRNEQF
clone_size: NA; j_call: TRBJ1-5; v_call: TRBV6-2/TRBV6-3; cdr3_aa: ASSSSRQGPNQPQH
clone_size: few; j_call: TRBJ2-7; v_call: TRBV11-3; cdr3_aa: ASGGRSYEQY
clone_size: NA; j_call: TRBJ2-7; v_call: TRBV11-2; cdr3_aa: ASSLGTENEQY
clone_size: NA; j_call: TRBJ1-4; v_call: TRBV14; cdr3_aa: ASSPRTGTNEKLF
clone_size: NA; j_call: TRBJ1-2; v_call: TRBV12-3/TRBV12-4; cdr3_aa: ASSLLGPYGYT
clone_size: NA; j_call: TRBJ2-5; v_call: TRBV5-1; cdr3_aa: ASRSGDRGLETQY